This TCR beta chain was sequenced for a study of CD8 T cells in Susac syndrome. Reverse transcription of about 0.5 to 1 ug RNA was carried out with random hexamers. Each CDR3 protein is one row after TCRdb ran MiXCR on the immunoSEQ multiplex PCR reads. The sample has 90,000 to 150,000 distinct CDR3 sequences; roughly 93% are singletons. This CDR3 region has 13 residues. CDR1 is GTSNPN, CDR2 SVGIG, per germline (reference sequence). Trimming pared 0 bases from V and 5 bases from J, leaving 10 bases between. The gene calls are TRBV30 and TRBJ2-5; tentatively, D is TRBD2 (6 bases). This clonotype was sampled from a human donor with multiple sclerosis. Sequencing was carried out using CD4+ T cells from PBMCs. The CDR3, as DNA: TGTGCCTGGAGTGTAACAAGCGGGGAGACCCAGTACTTC. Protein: CAWSVTSGETQYF.